The clone carrying this TCR beta chain appeared once. The CDR3 extends over 17 amino acids. Losses at the gene ends were 5 bases for V and 3 bases for J; bases not matched to a gene: 15. Germline CDR1 and CDR2: SGHRS and YFSETQ. This specimen comes from a study of cytomegalovirus exposure and HLA in healthy donors. Here immunoSEQ multiplex PCR was the method, and the copy in TCRdb shows in-frame clones only, minus some. This sample has about 64,000 clones, with approximately 90% found just once. This TCR was recovered from a woman aged 18 to 35 in good health and CMV-seronegative. Sequencing was performed on PBMCs. This chain joins TRBV5-1 and TRBJ2-5; TRBD1 agrees at 8 bases. Here the CDR3 DNA reads TGCGCCAGCAGTTCTAAGCGGCAGGGGGCCCCTGAAGAGACCCAGTACTTC. Its protein is CASSSKRQGAPEETQYF.